This T cell receptor (beta chain) was captured in a study of blood T cell repertoires in COVID-19. Study-wide background: Nucleic acid was either cDNA or gDNA, and it came from T cells, B-cell-depleted T cells, or PBMCs.

The table lists this clone with a few counts. Profiled with immunoSEQ multiplex PCR; TCRdb holds only in-frame clones, not every one. Among some 39,000 clones listed, under 80% were seen once. The V gene's germline CDR1 is SEHNR and CDR2 FQNEAQ (reference sequence). Trimming at V came to 0 bases and at J to 8 bases, leaving 8 bases not matched to a gene. The CDR3 is made up of 15 amino acids. The V gene is TRBV7-9, the J gene TRBJ1-2; 8 nucleotides line up with TRBD1. The clonotype comes from an elderly man with acute or convalescent COVID-19. Sequences were obtained from peripheral blood. CDR3 nucleotide sequence: TGTGCCAGCAGCTTAGCGACCCCAGGGGGCAAAGGCTACACCTTC. Translation: CASSLATPGGKGYTF.